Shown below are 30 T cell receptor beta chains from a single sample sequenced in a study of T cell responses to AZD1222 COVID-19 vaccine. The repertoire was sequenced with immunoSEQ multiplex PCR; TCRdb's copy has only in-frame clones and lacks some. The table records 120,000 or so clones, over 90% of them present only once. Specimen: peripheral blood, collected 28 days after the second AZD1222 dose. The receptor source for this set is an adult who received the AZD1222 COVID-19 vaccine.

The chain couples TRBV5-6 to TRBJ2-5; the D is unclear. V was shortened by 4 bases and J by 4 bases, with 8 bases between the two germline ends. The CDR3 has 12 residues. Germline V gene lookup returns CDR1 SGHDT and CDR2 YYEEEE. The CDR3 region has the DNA TGTGCCAGCAGCGTGGGCTCAGAGACCCAGTACTTC. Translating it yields CASSVGSETQYF.

The CDR3 bases are TGTGCCAGCTCACAAGCCCTTCCGGAGGGCTACAATGAGCAGTTCTTC. Its protein is CASSQALPEGYNEQFF. V is TRBV18 and J is TRBJ2-1, with a possible D match to TRBD2 (6 bases). Deletions cut 4 bases from V and 3 bases from J, with 16 bases between. CDR3 size: 16 residues. Germline-derived CDR1 and CDR2 are KGHSH and LQKENI.

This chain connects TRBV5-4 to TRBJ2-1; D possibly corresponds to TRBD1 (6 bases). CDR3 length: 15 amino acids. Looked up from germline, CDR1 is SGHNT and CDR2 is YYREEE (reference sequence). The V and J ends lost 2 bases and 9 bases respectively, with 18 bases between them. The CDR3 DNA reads TGTGCCAGCAGCTTAAAAGCCGGGACACGAGGTGAGCAGTTCTTC. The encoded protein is CASSLKAGTRGEQFF. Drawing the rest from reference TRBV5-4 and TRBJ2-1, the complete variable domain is ETGVTQSPTHLIKTRGQQVTLRCSSQSGHNTVSWYQQALGQGPQFIFQYYREEENGRGNFPPRFSGLQFPNYSSELNVNALELDDSALYLCASSLKAGTRGEQFFGPGTRLTVL.

The CDR3 DNA reads as TGTGCCAGCAGCCGGAGGGCTAGCAACGGGGGTTTACCAGATACGCAGTATTTT. Its protein product is CASSRRASNGGLPDTQYF. This chain connects TRBV5-5 to TRBJ2-3; D is possibly TRBD2 (6 bases). Germline V gene lookup returns CDR1 SGHKS and CDR2 YYEKEE (reference sequence). The CDR3 contains 18 residues. V lost 4 bases to trimming and J lost 4 bases, with 25 bases between them.

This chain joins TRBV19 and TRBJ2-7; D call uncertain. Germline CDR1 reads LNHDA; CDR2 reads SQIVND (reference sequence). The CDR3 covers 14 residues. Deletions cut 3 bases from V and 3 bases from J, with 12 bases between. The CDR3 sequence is CASSIGRLGYEQYF. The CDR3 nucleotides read TGTGCCAGTAGTATCGGCCGCCTAGGCTACGAGCAGTACTTC.

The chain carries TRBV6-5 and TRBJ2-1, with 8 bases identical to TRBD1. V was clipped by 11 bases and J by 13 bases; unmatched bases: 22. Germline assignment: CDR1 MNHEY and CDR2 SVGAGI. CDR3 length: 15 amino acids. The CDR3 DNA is TGTGCCGGTCGCACAGGGGGAGTCAATTTTCAAGGACAGTTCTTC. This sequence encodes CAGRTGGVNFQGQFF.

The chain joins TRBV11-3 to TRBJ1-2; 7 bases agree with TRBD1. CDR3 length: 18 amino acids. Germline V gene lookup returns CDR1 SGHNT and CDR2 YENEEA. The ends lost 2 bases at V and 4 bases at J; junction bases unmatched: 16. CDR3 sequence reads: CASSLPSSQGGVGYGYTF. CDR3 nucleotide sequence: TGTGCCAGCAGCTTACCCTCCTCCCAGGGGGGCGTCGGCTATGGCTACACCTTC.

The CDR3, as DNA: TGTGCCAGCAGCGGGGAGGGTTCGGCCAAGAACACTGAAGCTTTCTTT. It yields the protein CASSGEGSAKNTEAFF. The V call is TRBV5-4, the J call TRBJ1-1; D is undetermined. Trimming left V 4 bases short and J 1 base short, with 17 bases between. Per germline, CDR1 SGHNT and CDR2 YYREEE (reference sequence). The CDR3 extends over 16 amino acids.

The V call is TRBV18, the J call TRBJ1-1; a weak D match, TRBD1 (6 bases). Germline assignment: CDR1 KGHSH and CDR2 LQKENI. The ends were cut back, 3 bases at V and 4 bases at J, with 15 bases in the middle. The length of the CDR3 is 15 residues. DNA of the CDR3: TGTGCCAGCTCACCGGTGGGGCAGGGGTCCACTGAAGCTTTCTTT. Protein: CASSPVGQGSTEAFF. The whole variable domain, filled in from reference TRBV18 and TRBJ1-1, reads NAGVMQNPRHLVRRRGQEARLRCSPMKGHSHVYWYRQLPEEGLKFMVYLQKENIIDESGMPKERFSAEFPKEGPSILRIQQVVRGDSAAYFCASSPVGQGSTEAFFGQGTRLTVV.

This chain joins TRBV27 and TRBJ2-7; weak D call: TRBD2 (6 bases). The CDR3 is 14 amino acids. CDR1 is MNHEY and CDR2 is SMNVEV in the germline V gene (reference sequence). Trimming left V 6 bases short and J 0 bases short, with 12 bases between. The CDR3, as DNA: TGTGCCAGCAGATCGATAGCGGCCTCCTACGAGCAGTACTTC. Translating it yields CASRSIAASYEQYF.

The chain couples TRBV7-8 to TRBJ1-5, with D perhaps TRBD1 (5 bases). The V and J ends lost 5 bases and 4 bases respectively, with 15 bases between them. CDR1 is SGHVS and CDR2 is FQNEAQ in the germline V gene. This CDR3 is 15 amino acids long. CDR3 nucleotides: TGTGCCAGCAGCCCCACGGGACGGTCAAATCAGCCCCAGCATTTT. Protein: CASSPTGRSNQPQHF.

CDR3 bases: TGTGCCAGCTGGGGGTCCCGGGGCACTGAAGCTTTCTTT. Amino acids: CASWGSRGTEAFF. The genes are TRBV6-5 and TRBJ1-1, with D possibly being TRBD1 (5 bases). V was cut by 8 bases and J by 4 bases, with 14 bases left in between. Per germline, CDR1 MNHEY and CDR2 SVGAGI. The CDR3 spans 13 residues.

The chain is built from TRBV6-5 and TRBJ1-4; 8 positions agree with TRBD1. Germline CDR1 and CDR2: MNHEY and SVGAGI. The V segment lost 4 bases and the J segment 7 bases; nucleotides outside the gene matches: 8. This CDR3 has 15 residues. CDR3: CASSSTTGAGEKLFF. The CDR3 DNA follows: TGTGCCAGCAGTTCCACGACAGGGGCAGGTGAAAAACTGTTTTTT.

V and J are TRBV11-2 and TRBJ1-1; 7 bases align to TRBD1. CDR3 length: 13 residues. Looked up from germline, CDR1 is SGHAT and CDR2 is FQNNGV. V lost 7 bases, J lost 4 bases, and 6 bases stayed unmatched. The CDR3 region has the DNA TGTGCCAGCAACACACAGGGGATCACTGAAGCTTTCTTT. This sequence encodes CASNTQGITEAFF.

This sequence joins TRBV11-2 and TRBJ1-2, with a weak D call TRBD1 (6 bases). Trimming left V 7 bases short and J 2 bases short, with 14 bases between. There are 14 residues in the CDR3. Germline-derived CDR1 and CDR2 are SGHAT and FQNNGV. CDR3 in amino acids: CASTSQGLNYGYTF. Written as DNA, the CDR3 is TGTGCCAGCACCTCCCAGGGGCTCAACTATGGCTACACCTTC.

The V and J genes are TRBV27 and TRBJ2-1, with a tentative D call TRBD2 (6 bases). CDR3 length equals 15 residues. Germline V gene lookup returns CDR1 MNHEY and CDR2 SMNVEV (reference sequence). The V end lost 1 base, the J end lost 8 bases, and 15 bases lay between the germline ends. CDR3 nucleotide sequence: TGTGCCAGCAGTTTATACCCGGGAGTAGATGATGAGCAGTTCTTC. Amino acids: CASSLYPGVDDEQFF.

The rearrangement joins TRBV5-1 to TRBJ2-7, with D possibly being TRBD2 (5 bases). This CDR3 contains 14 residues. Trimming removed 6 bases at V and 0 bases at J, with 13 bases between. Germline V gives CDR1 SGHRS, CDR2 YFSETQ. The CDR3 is CASNFAGPSYEQYF. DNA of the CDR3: TGCGCCAGCAATTTCGCGGGCCCCTCCTACGAGCAGTACTTC.

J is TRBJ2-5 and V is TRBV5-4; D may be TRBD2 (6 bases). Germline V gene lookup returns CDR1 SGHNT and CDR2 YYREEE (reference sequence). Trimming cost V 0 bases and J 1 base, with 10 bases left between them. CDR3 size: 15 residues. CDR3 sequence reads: CASSLGGTRQETQYF. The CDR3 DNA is TGTGCCAGCAGCTTGGGCGGGACCCGCCAAGAGACCCAGTACTTC.

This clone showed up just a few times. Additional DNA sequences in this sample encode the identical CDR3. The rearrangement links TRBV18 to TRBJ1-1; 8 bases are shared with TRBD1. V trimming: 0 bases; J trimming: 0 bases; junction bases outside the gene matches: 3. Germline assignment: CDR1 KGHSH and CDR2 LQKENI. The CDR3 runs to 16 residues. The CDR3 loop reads CASSPPRQGLNTEAFF. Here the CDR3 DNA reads TGTGCCAGCTCACCACCTAGACAGGGGTTGAACACTGAAGCTTTCTTT.

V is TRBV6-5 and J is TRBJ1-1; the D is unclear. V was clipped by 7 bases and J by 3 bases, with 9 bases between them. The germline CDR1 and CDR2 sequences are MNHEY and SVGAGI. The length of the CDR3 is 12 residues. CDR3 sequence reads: CASNRGYTEAFF. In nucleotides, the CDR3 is TGTGCCAGCAATCGGGGTTACACTGAAGCTTTCTTT.

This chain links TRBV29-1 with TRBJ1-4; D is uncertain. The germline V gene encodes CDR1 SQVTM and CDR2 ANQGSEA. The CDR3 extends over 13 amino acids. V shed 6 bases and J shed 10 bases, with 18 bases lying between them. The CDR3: CSVMGGYGGKLFF. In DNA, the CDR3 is TGCAGCGTCATGGGAGGGTATGGAGGAAAACTGTTTTTT.

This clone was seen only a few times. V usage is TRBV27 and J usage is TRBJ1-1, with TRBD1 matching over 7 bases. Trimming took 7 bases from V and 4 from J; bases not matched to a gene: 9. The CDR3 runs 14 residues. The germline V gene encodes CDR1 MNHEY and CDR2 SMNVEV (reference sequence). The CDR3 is CASIKGRDSTEAFF. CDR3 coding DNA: TGTGCCAGCATTAAAGGCCGGGACAGCACTGAAGCTTTCTTT.

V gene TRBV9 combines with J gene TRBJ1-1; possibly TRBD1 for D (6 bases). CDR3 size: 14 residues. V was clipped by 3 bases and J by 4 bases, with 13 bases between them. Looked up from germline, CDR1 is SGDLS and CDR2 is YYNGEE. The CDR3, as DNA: TGTGCCAGCAGCGGAGGGGGGCCCGGCACTGAAGCTTTCTTT. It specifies CASSGGGPGTEAFF. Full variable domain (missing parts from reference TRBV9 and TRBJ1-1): DSGVTQTPKHLITATGQRVTLRCSPRSGDLSVYWYQQSLDQGLQFLIQYYNGEERAKGNILERFSAQQFPDLHSELNLSSLELGDSALYFCASSGGGPGTEAFFGQGTRLTVV.

The CDR3 reads CASSISTGTNTGELFF. The CDR3 DNA follows: TGTGCCAGCTCAATCTCGACAGGGACGAACACCGGGGAGCTGTTTTTT. The rearrangement links TRBV18 to TRBJ2-2; 7 bases agree with TRBD1. The CDR3 length is 16 residues. V lost 5 bases, J lost 0 bases, and 6 bases stayed unmatched. CDR1 is KGHSH, CDR2 LQKENI, per germline.

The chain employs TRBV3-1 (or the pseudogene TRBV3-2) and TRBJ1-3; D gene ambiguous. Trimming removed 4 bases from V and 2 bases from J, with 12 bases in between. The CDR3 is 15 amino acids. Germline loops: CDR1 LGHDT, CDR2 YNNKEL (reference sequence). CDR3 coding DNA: TGTGCCAGCAGCCCTAGGACGGACCCTGGAAACACCATATATTTT. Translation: CASSPRTDPGNTIYF.

The CDR3 sequence: CASSWSGGPTDTQYF. The CDR3 DNA follows: TGTGCCAGTAGTTGGAGCGGGGGGCCCACAGATACGCAGTATTTT. The chain couples TRBV19 to TRBJ2-3; 9 bases align to TRBD2. The CDR3 is 15 residues long. J was trimmed by 2 bases and V by 5 bases; bases with no gene match: 5. The germline gives CDR1 LNHDA, CDR2 SQIVND (reference sequence).

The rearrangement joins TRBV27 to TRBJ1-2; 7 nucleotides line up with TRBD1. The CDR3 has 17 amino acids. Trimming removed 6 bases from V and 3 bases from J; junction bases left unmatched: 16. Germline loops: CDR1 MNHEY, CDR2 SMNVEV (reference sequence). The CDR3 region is CASREQGSFVQDYGYTF. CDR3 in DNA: TGTGCCAGCAGAGAACAGGGGTCTTTCGTTCAGGACTATGGCTACACCTTC.

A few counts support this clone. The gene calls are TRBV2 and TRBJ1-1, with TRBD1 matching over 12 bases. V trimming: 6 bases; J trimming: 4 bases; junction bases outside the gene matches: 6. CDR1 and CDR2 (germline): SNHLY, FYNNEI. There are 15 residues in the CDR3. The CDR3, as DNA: TGTGCCAGCAGGGGACAGGGGGCTAGGGTCACTGAAGCTTTCTTT. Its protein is CASRGQGARVTEAFF.

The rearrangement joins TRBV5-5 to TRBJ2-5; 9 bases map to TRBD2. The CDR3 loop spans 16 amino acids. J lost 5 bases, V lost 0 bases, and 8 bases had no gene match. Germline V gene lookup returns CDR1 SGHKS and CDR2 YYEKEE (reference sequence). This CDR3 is CASSLVLAGLRETQYF. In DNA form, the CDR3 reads TGTGCCAGCAGCTTGGTACTAGCGGGTCTCAGGGAGACCCAGTACTTC.

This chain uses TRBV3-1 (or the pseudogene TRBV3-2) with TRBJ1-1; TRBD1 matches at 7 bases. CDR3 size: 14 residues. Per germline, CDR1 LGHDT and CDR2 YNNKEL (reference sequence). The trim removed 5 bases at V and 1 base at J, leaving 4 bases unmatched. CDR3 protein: CASSDRARNTEAFF. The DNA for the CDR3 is TGTGCCAGCAGCGACAGGGCACGGAACACTGAAGCTTTCTTT.